Sequencing of this T cell receptor beta chain was carried out in a study of cytomegalovirus exposure and HLA in healthy donors. Study context: According to later analysis, the same platform produced the roughly 120 validation and approximately 700 first-cohort repertoires.

Study-wide results and limits: Many donors shared some public TCRs, even though most TCR sequences were rare.

The J segment lost 5 bases and the V segment lost 5 bases, leaving 7 bases of the junction unmatched. The CDR3 is 14 amino acids. The V gene's germline CDR1 is SGHNT and CDR2 YENEEA. As concerns this clone: Its antigen is not known.

The protocol was immunoSEQ multiplex PCR, while the TCRdb copy is restricted to in-frame clones and leaves out a portion. The sample includes roughly 59,000 clones, just under 95% of them seen just once. The donors were part of the validation cohort, which consisted of over a hundred subjects and was separate from the first cohort of 670 or so subjects. This TCR came from a woman younger than 30 in good health and CMV-seropositive. This chain uses TRBV11-3 with TRBJ2-3, with 7 bases aligning to TRBD2. Sequenced input: PBMCs. CDR3 sequence reads: CASSEMGGIDTQYF. Here the CDR3 DNA reads TGTGCCAGCAGCGAGATGGGAGGGATAGATACGCAGTATTTT.